The 19 T cell receptor beta chains reported below all come from one sample, sequenced in a study of T cell changes during pregnancy in multiple sclerosis. Profiled with immunoSEQ multiplex PCR; TCRdb holds only in-frame clones, not every one. The sample consists of 50,000 to 65,000 clones, about nine tenths of them appearing once. The sample was peripheral blood, taken in the third trimester of pregnancy. These receptors were taken from a female donor in good health, enrolled as a control in a pregnancy study.

The V and J genes are TRBV19 and TRBJ2-1; D is possibly TRBD2 (6 bases). This CDR3 region has 14 residues. The V gene lost 4 bases and the J gene lost 1 base, with 8 bases spanning the gap. The germline gives CDR1 LNHDA, CDR2 SQIVND (reference sequence). The CDR3 region has the DNA TGTGCCAGTAGTAGGGGACTGTCCTACAATGAGCAGTTCTTC. Protein sequence: CASSRGLSYNEQFF.

The chain uses TRBV9 and TRBJ2-7; possibly TRBD2 for D (6 bases). The CDR3 is 14 amino acids. CDR1 SGDLS and CDR2 YYNGEE come from the germline V gene. V lost 0 bases and J lost 3, with 10 bases in between. Written as DNA, the CDR3 is TGTGCCAGCAGCGTAGGTGATAGCGGCTACGAGCAGTACTTC. Amino acids: CASSVGDSGYEQYF.

The chain recombines TRBV5-4 with TRBJ1-1, with D possibly matching TRBD1 (5 bases). Germline CDR1 SGHNT, CDR2 YYREEE (reference sequence). The V end lost 3 bases, the J end lost 3 bases, and 12 bases lay between the germline ends. This CDR3 contains 14 residues. The CDR3 protein is CASSSRGPDTEAFF. Here the CDR3 DNA reads TGTGCCAGCAGCTCAAGGGGCCCAGACACTGAAGCTTTCTTT.

The chain combines TRBV6-5 with TRBJ2-5; tentative D call: TRBD1 (5 bases). V dropped 0 bases and J dropped 2 bases, with 13 bases sitting between them. Germline CDR1 is MNHEY and CDR2 is SVGAGI. This CDR3 region has 16 residues. The CDR3 reads CASSYSGPTAQETQYF. CDR3 sequence (DNA): TGTGCCAGCAGTTACTCGGGCCCGACAGCACAAGAGACCCAGTACTTC.

The chain links TRBV6-5 to TRBJ2-7; no clear D gene. Germline V gene lookup returns CDR1 MNHEY and CDR2 SVGAGI. V was trimmed by 5 bases and J by 0 bases, leaving 11 bases between them. This CDR3 is built from 14 residues. The CDR3 loop reads CASSARFSSYEQYF. CDR3 bases: TGTGCCAGCAGTGCCCGCTTCAGCTCCTACGAGCAGTACTTC.

The V gene is TRBV5-3, the J gene TRBJ1-1; 9 bases map to TRBD1. TRBV5-3 is an open reading frame whose function is uncertain. The CDR3 is 14 residues long. The V and J ends lost 10 bases and 8 bases, in that order; junction bases with no gene match: 15. The CDR3 DNA follows: TGTGCCTTACATTACAGGGGGCGCGAAGAGGAAGCTTTCTTT. The encoded protein is CALHYRGREEEAFF.

The rearrangement joins TRBV19 to TRBJ1-2; the D is unclear. The CDR3 consists of 14 residues. Germline assignment: CDR1 LNHDA and CDR2 SQIVND (reference sequence). V was cut by 5 bases and J by 3 bases, with 13 bases left in between. CDR3 in DNA: TGTGCCAGTAGTCCGAAAGCGGAATACTATGGCTACACCTTC. This encodes CASSPKAEYYGYTF.

Of note for this clone: At one end, the junction sequence differs from germline, possibly due to a read error. The chain couples TRBV5-4 to TRBJ2-7; TRBD1 might be the D (6 bases). Germline V CDR1 and CDR2: SGHNT, YYREEE (reference sequence). The CDR3 loop spans 13 amino acids. The CDR3 protein is CACRGTRSYEQYF. Here the CDR3 DNA reads TGTGCCTGCAGGGGCACCCGCTCCTACGAGCAGTACTTC.

The chain carries TRBV18 and TRBJ1-4; a weak D match, TRBD1 (5 bases). Per the germline V gene, CDR1 is KGHSH and CDR2 is LQKENI. The CDR3 spans 14 residues. V was pared by 3 bases and J by 6 bases, with 11 bases between. The CDR3 DNA follows: TGTGCCAGCTCACCCGGGGGGAATGATGAAAAACTGTTTTTT. It is translated as CASSPGGNDEKLFF.

This chain links TRBV15 with TRBJ2-5; 9 positions match TRBD2. This CDR3 is built from 13 residues. The V segment lost 5 bases and the J segment 4 bases; nucleotides outside the gene matches: 2. Germline loops: CDR1 LNHNV, CDR2 YYDKDF (reference sequence). The CDR3, as DNA: TGTGCCACCAGCCTACTAGCGGGAGAGACCCAGTACTTC. It is translated as CATSLLAGETQYF.

V and J are TRBV28 and TRBJ1-2; 10 bases are shared with TRBD1. Unmatched junction bases numbered 18, after V lost 5 bases and J lost 0 bases. The length of the CDR3 is 20 residues. Germline V gives CDR1 MDHEN, CDR2 SYDVKM. The CDR3 reads CASSGDRGEHRRRSNYGYTF. The DNA of the CDR3 is TGTGCCAGCAGTGGGGACAGGGGCGAACATCGTCGAAGATCTAACTATGGCTACACCTTC.

V and J are TRBV5-1 and TRBJ2-2; a possible D gene is TRBD1 (6 bases). Trimming stripped 4 bases from V and 2 bases from J, with 18 bases between. From germline, CDR1 is SGHRS and CDR2 YFSETQ. This CDR3 has 17 amino acids. CDR3 residues: CASSPQEGTYNTGELFF. In DNA, the CDR3 is TGCGCCAGCAGCCCACAGGAAGGGACATATAACACCGGGGAGCTGTTTTTT. The full variable domain, its missing parts supplied by reference TRBV5-1 and TRBJ2-2, is KAGVTQTPRYLIKTRGQQVTLSCSPISGHRSVSWYQQTPGQGLQFLFEYFSETQRNKGNFPGRFSGRQFSNSRSEMNVSTLELGDSALYLCASSPQEGTYNTGELFFGEGSRLTVL.

The chain employs TRBV5-4 and TRBJ2-5, with D tentatively TRBD1 (6 bases). Germline V lookup: CDR1 SGHNT, CDR2 YYREEE (reference sequence). The CDR3 covers 13 residues. V lost 4 bases to trimming and J lost 4 bases, with 11 bases between them. The CDR3 nucleotides are TGTGCCAGCAGCATCCAGGGGTCAGAGACCCAGTACTTC. Translation gives CASSIQGSETQYF.

V usage is TRBV10-3 and J usage is TRBJ1-1; D might be TRBD1 (5 bases). The germline gives CDR1 ENHRY, CDR2 SYGVKD. The CDR3 sequence is 15 residues long. Trimming took off 0 bases at V and 6 bases at J, with 14 bases between the two ends. CDR3 sequence: CAISESSGLGPEAFF. CDR3 DNA sequence: TGTGCCATCAGTGAGTCGTCGGGACTTGGCCCTGAAGCTTTCTTT.

V and J are TRBV14 and TRBJ2-7; the D gene is possibly TRBD1 (5 bases). Germline CDR1 SGHDN, CDR2 FVKESK. V lost 2 bases, J lost 2 bases, and 10 bases lay in between. CDR3 size: 14 residues. CDR3 sequence (DNA): TGTGCCAGCAGCCAAAGGGGTGCGGCCTACGAGCAGTACTTC. The encoded protein is CASSQRGAAYEQYF.

This chain links TRBV15 with TRBJ1-2; D is unresolved. The CDR3 is made up of 15 amino acids. Germline V lookup: CDR1 LNHNV, CDR2 YYDKDF (reference sequence). V shed 0 bases and J shed 12 bases, with 20 bases lying between them. The CDR3 DNA follows: TGTGCCACCAGCAGAGATCCGACGGGAACTTCGATCCACACCTTC. The encoded protein is CATSRDPTGTSIHTF.

The chain is built from TRBV5-6 and TRBJ2-5; 7 bases match TRBD2. Germline V gene lookup returns CDR1 SGHDT and CDR2 YYEEEE. The CDR3 runs 13 residues. Trimming took 3 bases from V and 5 from J; bases not matched to a gene: 4. CDR3 bases: TGTGCCAGCAGCTGGGGGGGGGTGGAGACCCAGTACTTC. Protein sequence: CASSWGGVETQYF.

This chain joins TRBV5-1 and TRBJ1-2, with 9 bases that match TRBD1. J was trimmed by 5 bases and V by 5 bases; bases with no gene match: 4. Germline loops: CDR1 SGHRS, CDR2 YFSETQ. This CDR3 has 13 amino acids. CDR3: CASRDGTGYGYTF. The CDR3 nucleotides read TGCGCCAGCAGAGATGGGACAGGGTATGGCTACACCTTC. The whole variable domain, remainder taken from reference TRBV5-1 and TRBJ1-2, is KAGVTQTPRYLIKTRGQQVTLSCSPISGHRSVSWYQQTPGQGLQFLFEYFSETQRNKGNFPGRFSGRQFSNSRSEMNVSTLELGDSALYLCASRDGTGYGYTFGSGTRLTVV.

CDR3 in amino acids: CASSESLQGAGYTF. In DNA form, the CDR3 reads TGTGCCAGCAGTGAGTCCTTACAGGGGGCTGGCTACACCTTC. The chain employs TRBV6-1 and TRBJ1-2; 9 nucleotides agree with TRBD1. V trimming: 3 bases; J trimming: 7 bases; junction bases outside the gene matches: 6. There are 14 residues in the CDR3. Germline assignment: CDR1 MNHNS and CDR2 SASEGT.